Following are 12 T cell receptor beta chains from one sample sequenced in a study of T cells in Graves' hyperthyroidism and ophthalmopathy (dated by TCRdb to about 2019). Library construction relied on multiplex PCR. Sequenced on an Illumina HiSeq 2000. The TCR beta CDR3 regions were amplified from the RNA transcripts. The first round of RT-PCR for the TCR CDR3 was performed with the HTBI primer set and the Qiagen OneStep RT-PCR kit. TCRdb reprocessing: public reads trimmed at Q25 with fastp, clones called with MiXCR, in-frame beta chains kept. Duplicate CDR3 protein sequences are folded into a single record with the most common DNA and genes. The sample includes 350,000 to 400,000 distinct CDR3 sequences, with 14% to 15% observed a single time. Of the sample, 30% to 35% falls within the top ten clones. The sequenced material came from blood. The receptors derive from a woman in her twenties or thirties with Graves' hyperthyroidism.

Comments on this clonotype: A much larger clone lies a single base off, so this may be a read error. The chain recombines TRBV3-1 with TRBJ2-7; 7 bases line up with TRBD1. The junction had 3 bases not matched to a gene; V was cut back by 1 base and J by 3 bases. This CDR3 region has 14 residues. Germline loops: CDR1 LGHDT, CDR2 YNNKEL (reference sequence). CDR3 in amino acids: CASSQGTGVYEQYF. The CDR3 DNA reads TGTGCCAGCAGCCAAGGCACAGGGGTCTACGAGCAGTACTTC.

This clonotype was recorded at least ten times. The chain is built from TRBV28 and TRBJ2-5; D is possibly TRBD1 or TRBD2 (5 bases each). Trimming took 4 bases from V and 5 from J, leaving 14 bases between them. The CDR3 sequence is 14 residues long. Germline V gives CDR1 MDHEN, CDR2 SYDVKM. CDR3 protein: CASSSTGEGETQYF. CDR3 DNA: TGTGCCAGCAGTTCAACAGGAGAGGGGGAGACCCAGTACTTC.

This chain uses TRBV5-1 with TRBJ2-7, with D possibly matching TRBD2 (6 bases). CDR1 and CDR2 (germline): SGHRS, YFSETQ. CDR3 length: 14 amino acids. Trimming took 4 bases from V and 7 from J, leaving 18 bases between them. CDR3 protein: CASSLSGTLVEQYF. CDR3 sequence (DNA): TGCGCCAGCAGCCTTAGCGGAACCCTAGTGGAGCAGTACTTC.

This clonotype was seen more than once but under ten times. The chain recombines TRBV2 with TRBJ2-7; D is possibly TRBD1 (5 bases). This CDR3 has 13 amino acids. V was clipped by 0 bases and J by 5 bases, with 8 bases between them. Germline loops: CDR1 SNHLY, CDR2 FYNNEI. CDR3 nucleotides: TGTGCCAGCAGTGAAGCGGGGCGCCACGAGCAGTACTTC. Its protein is CASSEAGRHEQYF.

Ten or more counts support this clonotype. V gene TRBV11-3 combines with J gene TRBJ2-7; the D gene is possibly TRBD2 (5 bases). Trimming took 0 bases from V and 5 from J, leaving 5 bases between them. CDR1 is SGHNT and CDR2 is YENEEA in the germline V gene. This CDR3 has 12 amino acids. In DNA, the CDR3 is TGTGCCAGCAGCTTAGACGGGAACGAGCAGTACTTC. This codes for CASSLDGNEQYF.

J is TRBJ1-4 and V is TRBV29-1; D possibly corresponds to TRBD1 (5 bases). The CDR3 contains 16 residues. V dropped 0 bases and J dropped 8 bases, with 19 bases sitting between them. Per germline, CDR1 SQVTM and CDR2 ANQGSEA. The CDR3 protein is CSVEDSRLGEGEKLFF. In DNA, the CDR3 is TGCAGCGTTGAAGATTCTCGGCTAGGGGAGGGCGAAAAACTGTTTTTT.

The V gene is TRBV28, the J gene TRBJ2-7; no firm D call. Trimming removed 2 bases from V and 4 bases from J, with 6 bases in between. The CDR3 runs to 12 residues. The germline CDR1 and CDR2 sequences are MDHEN and SYDVKM. As DNA, the CDR3 is TGTGCCAGCAGTTTAACTCAGTACGAGCAGTACTTC. Translated, it gives CASSLTQYEQYF. Looking up the rest from reference TRBV28 and TRBJ2-7 gives the full variable domain: DVKVTQSSRYLVKRTGEKVFLECVQDMDHENMFWYRQDPGLGLRLIYFSYDVKMKEKGDIPEGYSVSREKKERFSLILESASTNQTSMYLCASSLTQYEQYFGPGTRLTVT.

The chain combines TRBV6-2 or TRBV6-3 with TRBJ2-7, with D uncertain. The CDR3 runs 15 residues. Trimming pared 4 bases from V and 5 bases from J, leaving 18 bases between. Germline CDR1 MNHEY, CDR2 SVGEGT. The CDR3 region is CASSSPGRLAHEQYF. In DNA, the CDR3 is TGTGCCAGCAGTTCCCCCGGCAGGTTGGCCCACGAGCAGTACTTC.

This sequence joins TRBV6-5 and TRBJ2-1, with 16 bases lining up with TRBD2. After removal of 2 bases from V and 5 bases from J, the junction contained 6 bases not matched to a gene. Per germline, CDR1 MNHEY and CDR2 SVGAGI. The CDR3 totals 18 residues. The chain's CDR3 is CASSYLGTSGRADNEQFF. The CDR3 DNA is TGTGCCAGCAGTTACCTCGGGACTAGCGGGAGGGCCGACAATGAGCAGTTCTTC.

This clonotype has just a few counts. Since a much larger clone is just one base distant, this may be a read error. The chain joins TRBV28 to TRBJ2-1; 10 bases are shared with TRBD2. The CDR3 loop spans 16 amino acids. Germline trimming cut 7 bases from V and 0 bases from J; bases unmatched to any gene: 6. From germline, CDR1 is MDHEN and CDR2 SYDVKM. The CDR3 region is CASTSGGADSYNEQFF. The CDR3, as DNA: TGTGCCAGCACCAGCGGGGGGGCCGACTCCTACAATGAGCAGTTCTTC.

This chain connects TRBV11-2 to TRBJ2-7; TRBD1 agrees at 9 bases. Germline V lookup: CDR1 SGHAT, CDR2 FQNNGV. After removal of 7 bases from V and 5 bases from J, the junction contained 9 bases not matched to a gene. The CDR3 covers 14 residues. This chain's CDR3 is CASKAGTGMHEQYF. CDR3 coding DNA: TGTGCCAGCAAAGCCGGGACAGGGATGCACGAGCAGTACTTC. The whole variable domain, filled in from reference TRBV11-2 and TRBJ2-7, reads EAGVAQSPRYKIIEKRQSVAFWCNPISGHATLYWYQQILGQGPKLLIQFQNNGVVDDSQLPKDRFSAERLKGVDSTLKIQPAKLEDSAVYLCASKAGTGMHEQYFGPGTRLTVT.

This clonotype was detected many times. The rearrangement joins TRBV5-8 to TRBJ1-1, with D hard to call. V lost 4 bases to trimming and J lost 1 base, with 8 bases between them. CDR3 length: 13 residues. Germline loops: CDR1 SGHTS, CDR2 YDEGEE. CDR3: CASSPRANTEAFF. The CDR3 DNA reads TGTGCCAGCAGCCCCCGGGCGAACACTGAAGCTTTCTTT.